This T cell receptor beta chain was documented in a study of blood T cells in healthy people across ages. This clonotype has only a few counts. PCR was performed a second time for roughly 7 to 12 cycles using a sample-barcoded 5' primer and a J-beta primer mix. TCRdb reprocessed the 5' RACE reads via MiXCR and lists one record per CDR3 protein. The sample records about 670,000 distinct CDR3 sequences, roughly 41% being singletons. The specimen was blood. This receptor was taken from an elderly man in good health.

DNA for the CDR3: TGTGCCATCAGGGCTAGCGGGGGGGATTACGAGCAGTACTTC. It is translated as CAIRASGGDYEQYF. The chain recombines TRBV10-3 with TRBJ2-7; 12 bases fit TRBD2. This CDR3 spans 14 amino acids. CDR1 ENHRY and CDR2 SYGVKD come from the germline V gene. J gave up 4 bases and V 6 bases, and 4 bases lay outside the gene matches.